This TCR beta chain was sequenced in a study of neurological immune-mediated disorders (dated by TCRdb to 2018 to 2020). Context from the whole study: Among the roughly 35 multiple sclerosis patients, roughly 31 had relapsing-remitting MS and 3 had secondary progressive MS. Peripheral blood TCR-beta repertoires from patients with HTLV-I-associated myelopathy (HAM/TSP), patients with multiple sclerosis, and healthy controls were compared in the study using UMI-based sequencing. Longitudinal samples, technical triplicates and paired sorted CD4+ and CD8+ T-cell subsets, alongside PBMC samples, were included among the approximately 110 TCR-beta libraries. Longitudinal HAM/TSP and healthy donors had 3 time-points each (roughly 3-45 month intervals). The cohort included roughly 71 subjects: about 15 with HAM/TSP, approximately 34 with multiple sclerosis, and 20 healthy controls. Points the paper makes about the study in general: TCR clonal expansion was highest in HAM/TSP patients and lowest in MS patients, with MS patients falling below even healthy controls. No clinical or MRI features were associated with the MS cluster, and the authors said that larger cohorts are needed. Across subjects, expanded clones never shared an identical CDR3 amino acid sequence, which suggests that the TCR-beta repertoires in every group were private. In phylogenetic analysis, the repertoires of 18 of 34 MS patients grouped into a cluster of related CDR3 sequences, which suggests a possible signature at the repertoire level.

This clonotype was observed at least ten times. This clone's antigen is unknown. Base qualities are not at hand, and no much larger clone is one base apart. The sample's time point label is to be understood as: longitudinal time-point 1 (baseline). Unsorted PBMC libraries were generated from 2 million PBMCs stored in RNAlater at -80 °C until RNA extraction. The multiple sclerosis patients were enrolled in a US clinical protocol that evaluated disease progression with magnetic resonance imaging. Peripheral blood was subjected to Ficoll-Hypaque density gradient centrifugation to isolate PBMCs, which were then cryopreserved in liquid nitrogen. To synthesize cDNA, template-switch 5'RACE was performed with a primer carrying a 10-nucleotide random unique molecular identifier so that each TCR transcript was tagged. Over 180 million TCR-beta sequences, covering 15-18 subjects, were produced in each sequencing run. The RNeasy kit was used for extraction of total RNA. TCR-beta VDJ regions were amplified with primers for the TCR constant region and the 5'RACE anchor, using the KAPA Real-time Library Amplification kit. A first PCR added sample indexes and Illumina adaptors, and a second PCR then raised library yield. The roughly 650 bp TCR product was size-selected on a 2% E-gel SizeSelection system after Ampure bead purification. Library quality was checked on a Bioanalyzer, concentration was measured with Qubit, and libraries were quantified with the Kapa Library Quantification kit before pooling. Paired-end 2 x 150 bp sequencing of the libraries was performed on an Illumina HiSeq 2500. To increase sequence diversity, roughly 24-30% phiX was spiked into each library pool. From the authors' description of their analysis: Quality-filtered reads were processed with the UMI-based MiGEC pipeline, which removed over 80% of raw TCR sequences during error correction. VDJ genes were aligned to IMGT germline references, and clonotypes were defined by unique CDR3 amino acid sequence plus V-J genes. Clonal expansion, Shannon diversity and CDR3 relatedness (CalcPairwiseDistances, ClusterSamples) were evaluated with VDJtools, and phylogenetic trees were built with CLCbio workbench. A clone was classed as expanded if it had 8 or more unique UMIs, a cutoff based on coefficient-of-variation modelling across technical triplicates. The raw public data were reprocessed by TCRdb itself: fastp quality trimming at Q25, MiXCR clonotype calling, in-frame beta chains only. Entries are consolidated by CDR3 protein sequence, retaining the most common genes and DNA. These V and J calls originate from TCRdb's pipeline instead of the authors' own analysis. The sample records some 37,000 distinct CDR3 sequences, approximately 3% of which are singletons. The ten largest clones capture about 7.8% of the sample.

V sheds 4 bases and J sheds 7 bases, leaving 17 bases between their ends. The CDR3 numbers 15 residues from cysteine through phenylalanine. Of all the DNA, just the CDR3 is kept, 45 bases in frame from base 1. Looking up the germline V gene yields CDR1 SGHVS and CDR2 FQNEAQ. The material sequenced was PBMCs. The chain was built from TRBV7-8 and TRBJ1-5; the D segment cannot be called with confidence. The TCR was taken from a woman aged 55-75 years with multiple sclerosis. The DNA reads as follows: TGTGCCAGCAGCTCAGGCACAGAGTTCAACCAGCCCCAGCATTTT. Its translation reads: CASSSGTEFNQPQHF.